A selection of T cell receptor beta chains follows, all from one sample in a study of blood T cells in healthy people across ages. Each CDR3 protein gets one entry after TCRdb re-called the 5' RACE reads with MiXCR. The sample holds 650,000 to 1,000,000 distinct CDR3 sequences; around half are singletons and the top ten take about a sixth. Input material: blood. The source of these receptors is a man aged 80 or over in good health. Both conserved end residues are trimmed from each CDR3.

length: 15; V: TRBV7-3; J: TRBJ2-1; CDR3: ASSKGLAGPTGNEQF
length: 12; V: TRBV5-1; J: TRBJ2-3; CDR3: ASSFSNREDTQY
length: 14; V: TRBV18; J: TRBJ2-1; CDR3: ASSGTEFSSYNEQF
length: 12; V: TRBV3-1; J: TRBJ2-3; CDR3: ASSQDPREDTRY
length: 11; V: TRBV20-1; J: TRBJ2-7; CDR3: SAPRTPSYEQY
length: 12; V: TRBV25-1; J: TRBJ1-6; CDR3: ASRETQYNSPLH
length: 13; V: TRBV2; J: TRBJ2-3; CDR3: ASSDDRGQVDTQY
length: 13; V: TRBV5-1; J: TRBJ2-1; CDR3: ASSPGLGTHNEQF
length: 14; V: TRBV20-1; J: TRBJ1-1; CDR3: SAPIPFGGGNTEAF
length: 10; V: TRBV6-6; J: TRBJ2-1; CDR3: ASSFKGTTRF
length: 10; V: TRBV7-6; J: TRBJ2-7; CDR3: ASSFRLGEQY
length: 13; V: TRBV12-3/TRBV12-4; J: TRBJ2-1; CDR3: ASSLALKPYNEQF
length: 15; V: TRBV5-1; J: TRBJ2-5; CDR3: ASRRGVTAGAQETQY
length: 12; V: TRBV7-2; J: TRBJ2-5; CDR3: AGSLRLLSGTQY
length: 11; V: TRBV20-1; J: TRBJ2-1; CDR3: SAGTGLARGQF
length: 15; V: TRBV7-9; J: TRBJ2-4; CDR3: ASSLADGRRAKNIQY
length: 13; V: TRBV10-3; J: TRBJ2-3; CDR3: AISEWREGQDTQY
length: 12; V: TRBV6-4; J: TRBJ2-1; CDR3: ASSEGWANNEQF
length: 12; V: TRBV29-1; J: TRBJ2-1; CDR3: SVLTGTSRTEQF
length: 11; V: TRBV11-1; J: TRBJ2-1; CDR3: ASSLSAPNEQF